This T cell receptor (beta chain) was obtained from a study of a mutant IDH1 vaccine in newly diagnosed glioma (dated by TCRdb to the early 2020s). Background on the whole study: Eight vaccinations were administered to patients in weeks 1, 3, 5, 7, 11, 15, 19 and 23, corresponding to visits V03 through V10. Before enrollment, most patients had been given radiochemotherapy with temozolomide as standard therapy, while the rest had received either radiotherapy alone or temozolomide alone. Vaccination was initiated 4-6 weeks after radiotherapy alone, or concurrently with temozolomide cycles in the chemotherapy-containing groups. Longitudinal TCRB deep sequencing was done for 25 treated patients, wherever samples were available for exploratory analyses. The roughly 30 treated patients were approximately 60% male and 37.5% female, with a mean age of about 43 years. Six visits were used for peripheral blood collection: V03 (baseline), V05, V07, V10, V12 and V13.

Explained via the paper, the time point label denotes: week 23, last vaccination. Each vaccine dose was 300 ug of a 20-mer mutant IDH1 peptide in Montanide, given subcutaneously with topical imiquimod. The donors had newly diagnosed IDH1-mutant astrocytomas of WHO grade 3 or 4 that showed loss of nuclear ATRX. The samples were drawn from NOA16, a multicentre, single-arm, open-label phase I trial in Germany that tested a mutant IDH1 peptide vaccine in humans for the first time. Genomic DNA for TCRB sequencing was extracted from EDTA blood using the DNeasy Blood and Tissue Kit. CDR3 length: 15 amino acids, cysteine to phenylalanine. The CDR3 DNA has 45 bases and is translated from base 1. The V end loses 4 bases and the J end loses 5 bases, and a stretch of 17 bases separates them. Sequences WNHNN (CDR1) and SYGVQD (CDR2) are obtained from the germline V gene (reference sequence). The paper as a whole reports these results and caveats: Across multiple MHC alleles, vaccine-induced immune responses were seen in around 94% of patients. PBMC samples for TCRB deep sequencing were selected based on availability. According to the authors, sample limitations meant that analyses of patient blood samples could not be reproduced. Pseudoprogression appeared unrelated to alterations in the top peripheral T cell clonotypes detected by TCRB sequencing.

A word on this clone: Its antigen has not been determined. No per-base quality is available; no much larger clone lies one base away.

Libraries were built with the immunoSEQ multiplex PCR assay. Rearranged TCR beta chain sequences were amplified with the hsTCRB Kit following the manufacturer's protocol. Sequencing of TCRB libraries was carried out on an Illumina MiSeq. The published analysis was carried out like this. The kit vendor's proprietary platform handled demultiplexing, trimming and gene mapping. Sourced from immuneACCESS, this table was stored by TCRdb with only in-frame sequences that have V and J called. A share of the clones is absent; for the studies checked, an unresolved V gene accounts for under half, and the remainder has no known explanation. V and J calls and clone size are given by that table; D and trimming were obtained from the DNA. For this sample the table gives 65,000 or so clones, of which about 88% were detected only once. The ten most abundant clones make up approximately 4.3% of the sample.

This TCR was recovered from a man aged 25 to 40 with glioma. The V and J segments used are TRBV10-1 and TRBJ2-5; the D gene may be TRBD1 or TRBD2, since each aligns over 5 bases. Sequencing was performed on PBMCs, taken from a glioma patient whose treatment included an IDH1 peptide vaccine. The CDR3 protein: CASSVRSGREETQYF. Here is the DNA: TGCGCCAGCAGTGTACGTTCGGGACGAGAGGAGACCCAGTACTTC.